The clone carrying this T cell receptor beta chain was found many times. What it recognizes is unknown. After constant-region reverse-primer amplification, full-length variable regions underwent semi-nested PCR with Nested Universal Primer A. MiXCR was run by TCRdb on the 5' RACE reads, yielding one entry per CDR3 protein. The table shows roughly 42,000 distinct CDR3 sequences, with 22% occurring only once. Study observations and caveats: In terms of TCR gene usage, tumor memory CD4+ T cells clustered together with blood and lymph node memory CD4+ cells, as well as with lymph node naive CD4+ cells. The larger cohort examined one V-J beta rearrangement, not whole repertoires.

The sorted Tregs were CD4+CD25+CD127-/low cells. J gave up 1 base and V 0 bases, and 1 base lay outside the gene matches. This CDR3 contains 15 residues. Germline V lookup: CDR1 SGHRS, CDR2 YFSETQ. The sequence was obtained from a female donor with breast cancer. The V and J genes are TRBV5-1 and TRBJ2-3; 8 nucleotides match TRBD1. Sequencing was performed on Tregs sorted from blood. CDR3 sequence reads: CASSLEGQGTDTQYF. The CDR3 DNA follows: TGCGCCAGCAGCTTGGAGGGACAGGGCACAGATACGCAGTATTTT.